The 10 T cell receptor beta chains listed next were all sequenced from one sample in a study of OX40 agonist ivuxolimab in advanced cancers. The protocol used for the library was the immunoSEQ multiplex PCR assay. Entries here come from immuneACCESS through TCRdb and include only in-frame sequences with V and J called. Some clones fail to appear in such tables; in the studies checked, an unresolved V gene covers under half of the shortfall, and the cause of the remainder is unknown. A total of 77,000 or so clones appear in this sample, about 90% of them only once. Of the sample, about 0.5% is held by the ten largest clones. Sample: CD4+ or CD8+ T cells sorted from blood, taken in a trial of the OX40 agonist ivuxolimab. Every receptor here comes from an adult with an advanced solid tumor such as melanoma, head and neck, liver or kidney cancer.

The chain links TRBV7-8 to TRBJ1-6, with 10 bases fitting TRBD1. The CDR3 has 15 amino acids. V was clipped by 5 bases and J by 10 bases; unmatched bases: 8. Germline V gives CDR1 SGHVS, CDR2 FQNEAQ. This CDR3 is CASSPSRDRGSPLHF. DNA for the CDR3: TGTGCCAGCAGCCCTTCCCGGGACAGGGGATCACCCCTCCACTTT.

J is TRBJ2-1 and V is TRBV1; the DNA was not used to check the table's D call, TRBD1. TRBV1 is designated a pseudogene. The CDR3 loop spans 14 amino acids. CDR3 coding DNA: TGCACCAGGGCTGACAGGGTTGCCTACAATGAGCAGTTCTTC. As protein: CTRADRVAYNEQFF.

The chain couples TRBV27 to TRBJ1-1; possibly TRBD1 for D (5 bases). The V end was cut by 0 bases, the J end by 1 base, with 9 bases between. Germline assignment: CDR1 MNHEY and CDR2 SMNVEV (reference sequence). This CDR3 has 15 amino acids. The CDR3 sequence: CASSLSGAANTEAFF. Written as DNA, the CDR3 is TGTGCCAGCAGTTTATCCGGGGCTGCGAACACTGAAGCTTTCTTT.

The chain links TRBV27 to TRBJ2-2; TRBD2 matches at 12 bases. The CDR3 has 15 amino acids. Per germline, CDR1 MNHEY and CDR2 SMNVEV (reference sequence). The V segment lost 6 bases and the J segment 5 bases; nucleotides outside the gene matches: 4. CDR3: CASRLAGGRTGELFF. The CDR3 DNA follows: TGTGCCAGCAGGCTAGCGGGGGGGCGTACCGGGGAGCTGTTTTTT.

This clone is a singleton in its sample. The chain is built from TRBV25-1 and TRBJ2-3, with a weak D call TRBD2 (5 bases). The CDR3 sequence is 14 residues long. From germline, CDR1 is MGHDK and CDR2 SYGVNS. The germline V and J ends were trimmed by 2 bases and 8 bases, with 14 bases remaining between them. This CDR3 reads CASSEAGHVGTQYF. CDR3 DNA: TGTGCCAGCAGTGAAGCGGGTCATGTAGGTACGCAGTATTTT.

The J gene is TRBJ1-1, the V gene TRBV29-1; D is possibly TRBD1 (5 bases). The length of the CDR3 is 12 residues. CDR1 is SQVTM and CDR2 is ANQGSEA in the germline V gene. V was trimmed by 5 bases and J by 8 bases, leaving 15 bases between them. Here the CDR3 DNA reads TGCAGCGTTAGGGCTTCGGGGGGAGAAGCTTTCTTT. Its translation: CSVRASGGEAFF.

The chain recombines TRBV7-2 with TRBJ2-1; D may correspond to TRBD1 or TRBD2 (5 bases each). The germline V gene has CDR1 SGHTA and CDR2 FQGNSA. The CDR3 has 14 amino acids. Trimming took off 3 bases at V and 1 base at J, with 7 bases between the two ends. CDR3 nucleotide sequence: TGTGCCAGCAGCTTTGGGGGATCCTACAATGAGCAGTTCTTC. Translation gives CASSFGGSYNEQFF.

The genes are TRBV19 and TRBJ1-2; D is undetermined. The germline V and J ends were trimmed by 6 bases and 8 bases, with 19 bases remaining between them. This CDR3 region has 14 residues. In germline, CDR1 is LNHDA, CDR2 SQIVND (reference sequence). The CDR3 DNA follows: TGTGCCAGTAGCCTACATCTGACGGCGTCCGGCTACACCTTC. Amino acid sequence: CASSLHLTASGYTF.

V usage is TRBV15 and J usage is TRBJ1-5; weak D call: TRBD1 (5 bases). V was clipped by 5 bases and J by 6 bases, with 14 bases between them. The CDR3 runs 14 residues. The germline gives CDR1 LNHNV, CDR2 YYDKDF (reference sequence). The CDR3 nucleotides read TGTGCCACCAGCCTCGGGGGACTACTTCAGCCCCAGCATTTT. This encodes CATSLGGLLQPQHF.

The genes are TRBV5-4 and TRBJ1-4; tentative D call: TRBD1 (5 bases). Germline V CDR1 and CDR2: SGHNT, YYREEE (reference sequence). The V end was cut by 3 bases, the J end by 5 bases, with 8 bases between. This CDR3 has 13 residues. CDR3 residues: CASSSWDNEKLFF. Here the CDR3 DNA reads TGTGCCAGCAGCTCCTGGGACAATGAAAAACTGTTTTTT.